This T cell receptor (beta chain) appears in the sequencing data of a study of long-term antiretroviral therapy in people with HIV. Study-level findings and limits: Relative to control repertoires, HIV repertoires exhibited narrower CDR3 length ranges.

On this clone itself: The target antigen is unknown.

Running of the v3.0 immunoSEQ assay took place at survey level. Clones were read by immunoSEQ multiplex PCR, and TCRdb kept only the in-frame ones, dropping some. Of 35,000 to 45,000 clones in the sample, about four fifths are singletons; the top ten hold about an eighth. The CDR3 sequence is 20 residues long. The J segment lost 7 bases and the V segment lost 1 base, leaving 20 bases of the junction unmatched. Per the germline V gene, CDR1 is MNHEY and CDR2 is SMNVEV (reference sequence). HIV-positive participants all received treatment in the United States. The clonotype was recovered from a man younger than 35 with HIV. V and J are TRBV27 and TRBJ1-2; 11 positions agree with TRBD1. The starting material was unsorted PBMCs, obtained 0.3 years after starting antiretroviral therapy. The CDR3 sequence: CASSLFGTGGGAYGSSGYTF. The CDR3 DNA follows: TGTGCCAGCAGTTTATTTGGGACAGGGGGTGGAGCGTATGGTAGTAGTGGCTACACCTTC.